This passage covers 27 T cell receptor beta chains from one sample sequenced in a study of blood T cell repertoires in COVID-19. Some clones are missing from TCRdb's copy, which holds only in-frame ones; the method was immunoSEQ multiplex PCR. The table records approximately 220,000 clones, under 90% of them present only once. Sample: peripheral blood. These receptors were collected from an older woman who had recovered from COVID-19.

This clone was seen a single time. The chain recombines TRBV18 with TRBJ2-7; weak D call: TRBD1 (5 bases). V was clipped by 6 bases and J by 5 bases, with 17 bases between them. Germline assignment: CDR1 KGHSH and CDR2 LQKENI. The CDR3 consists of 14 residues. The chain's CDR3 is CASSPVGLRNEQYF. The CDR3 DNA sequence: TGTGCCAGCTCCCCAGTGGGGCTTCGTAACGAGCAGTACTTC.

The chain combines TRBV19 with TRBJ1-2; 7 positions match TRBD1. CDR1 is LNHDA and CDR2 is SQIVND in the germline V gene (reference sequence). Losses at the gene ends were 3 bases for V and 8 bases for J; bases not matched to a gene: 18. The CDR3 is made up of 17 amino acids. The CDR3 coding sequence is TGTGCCAGTAGTATTCAGCTGAGGGGGCGTCAATCCGGGGGCTACACCTTC. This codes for CASSIQLRGRQSGGYTF. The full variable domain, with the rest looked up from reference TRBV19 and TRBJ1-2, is DGGITQSPKYLFRKEGQNVTLSCEQNLNHDAMYWYRQDPGQGLRLIYYSQIVNDFQKGDIAEGYSVSREKKESFPLTVTSAQKNPTAFYLCASSIQLRGRQSGGYTFGSGTRLTVV.

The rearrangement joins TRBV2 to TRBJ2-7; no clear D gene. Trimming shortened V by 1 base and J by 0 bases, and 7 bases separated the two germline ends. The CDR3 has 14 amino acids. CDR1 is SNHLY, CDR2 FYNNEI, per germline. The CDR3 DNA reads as TGTGCCAGCAGTGAAGACACCAACTCCTACGAGCAGTACTTC. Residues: CASSEDTNSYEQYF.

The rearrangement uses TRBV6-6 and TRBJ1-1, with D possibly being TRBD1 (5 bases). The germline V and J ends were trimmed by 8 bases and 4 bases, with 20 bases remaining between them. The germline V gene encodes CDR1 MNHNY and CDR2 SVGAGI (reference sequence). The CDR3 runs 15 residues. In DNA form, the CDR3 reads TGTGCCAGCTCTCCCATGGCAGGGTCGGTCACTGAAGCTTTCTTT. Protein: CASSPMAGSVTEAFF.

The CDR3 region has the DNA TGTGCCAGCAGTCTGGTTGAGAGTGAAAAACTGTTTTTT. Translation gives CASSLVESEKLFF. The gene calls are TRBV2 and TRBJ1-4; D is unresolved. CDR3 length: 13 residues. Trimming pared 5 bases from V and 7 bases from J, leaving 11 bases between. Looked up from germline, CDR1 is SNHLY and CDR2 is FYNNEI.

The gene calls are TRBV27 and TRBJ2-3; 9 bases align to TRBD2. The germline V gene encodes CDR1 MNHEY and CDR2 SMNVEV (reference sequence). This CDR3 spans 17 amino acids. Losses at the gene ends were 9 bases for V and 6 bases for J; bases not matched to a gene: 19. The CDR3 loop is CASATGAGGDGRDTQYF. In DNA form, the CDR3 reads TGTGCCAGTGCGACCGGGGCGGGGGGGGATGGCCGGGATACGCAGTATTTT.

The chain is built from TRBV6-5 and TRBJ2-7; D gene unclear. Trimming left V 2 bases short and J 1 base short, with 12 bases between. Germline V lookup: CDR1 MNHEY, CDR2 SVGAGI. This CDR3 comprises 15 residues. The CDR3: CASSYRERRSYEQYF. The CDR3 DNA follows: TGTGCCAGCAGTTACCGAGAAAGGAGATCCTACGAGCAGTACTTC.

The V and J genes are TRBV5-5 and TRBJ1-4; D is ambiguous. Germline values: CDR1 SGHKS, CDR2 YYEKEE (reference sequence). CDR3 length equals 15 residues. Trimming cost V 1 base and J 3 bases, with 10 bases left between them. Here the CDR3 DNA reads TGTGCCAGCAGCTTGATGGCAGACTCTAATGAAAAACTGTTTTTT. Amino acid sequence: CASSLMADSNEKLFF.

The CDR3 nucleotides are TGTGCCAGCAGCCAAGACTCCGGGACAGGTCTCGGCTACACCTTC. It is translated as CASSQDSGTGLGYTF. This chain connects TRBV3-1 (or the pseudogene TRBV3-2) to TRBJ1-2; 8 bases map to TRBD1. This CDR3 is built from 15 residues. Unmatched junction bases numbered 8, after V lost 0 bases and J lost 8 bases. CDR1 is LGHDT and CDR2 is YNNKEL in the germline V gene (reference sequence).

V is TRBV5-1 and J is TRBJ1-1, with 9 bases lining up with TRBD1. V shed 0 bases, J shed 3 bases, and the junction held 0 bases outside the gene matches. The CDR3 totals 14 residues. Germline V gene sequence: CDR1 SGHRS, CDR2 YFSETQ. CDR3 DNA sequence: TGCGCCAGCAGCTTGGGGGACAGGGACACTGAAGCTTTCTTT. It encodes CASSLGDRDTEAFF.

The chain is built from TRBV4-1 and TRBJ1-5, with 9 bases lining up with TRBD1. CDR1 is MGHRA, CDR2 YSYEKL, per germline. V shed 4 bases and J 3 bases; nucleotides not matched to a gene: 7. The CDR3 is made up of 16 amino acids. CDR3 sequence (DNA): TGCGCCAGCAGCCGACCCGGGACAGGGTTCAATCAGCCCCAGCATTTT. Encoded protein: CASSRPGTGFNQPQHF.

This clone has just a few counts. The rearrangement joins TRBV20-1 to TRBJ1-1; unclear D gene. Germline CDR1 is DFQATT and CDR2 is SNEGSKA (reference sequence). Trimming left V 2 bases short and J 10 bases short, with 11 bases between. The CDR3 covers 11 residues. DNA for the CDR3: TGCAGTGCTAGACCCGGCGAGGGAGCTTTCTTT. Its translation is CSARPGEGAFF.

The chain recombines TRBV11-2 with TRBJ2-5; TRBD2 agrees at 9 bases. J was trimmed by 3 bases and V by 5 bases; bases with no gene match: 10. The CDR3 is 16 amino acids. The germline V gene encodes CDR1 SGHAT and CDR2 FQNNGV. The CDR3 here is CASSAGTSPLEETQYF. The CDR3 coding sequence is TGTGCCAGCAGCGCCGGGACTAGCCCTCTTGAAGAGACCCAGTACTTC. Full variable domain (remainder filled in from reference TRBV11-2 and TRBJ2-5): EAGVAQSPRYKIIEKRQSVAFWCNPISGHATLYWYQQILGQGPKLLIQFQNNGVVDDSQLPKDRFSAERLKGVDSTLKIQPAKLEDSAVYLCASSAGTSPLEETQYFGPGTRLLVL.

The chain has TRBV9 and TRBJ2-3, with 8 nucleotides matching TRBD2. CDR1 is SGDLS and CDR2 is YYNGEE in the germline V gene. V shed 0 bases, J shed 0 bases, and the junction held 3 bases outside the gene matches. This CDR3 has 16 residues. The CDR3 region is CASSVVVAGSTDTQYF. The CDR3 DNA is TGTGCCAGCAGCGTAGTAGTAGCGGGGAGCACAGATACGCAGTATTTT.

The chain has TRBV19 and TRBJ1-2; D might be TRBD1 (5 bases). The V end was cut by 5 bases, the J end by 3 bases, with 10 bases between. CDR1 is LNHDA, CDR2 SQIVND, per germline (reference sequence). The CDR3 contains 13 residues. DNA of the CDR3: TGTGCCAGTAGTTTCGGGACTTACTATGGCTACACCTTC. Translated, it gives CASSFGTYYGYTF.

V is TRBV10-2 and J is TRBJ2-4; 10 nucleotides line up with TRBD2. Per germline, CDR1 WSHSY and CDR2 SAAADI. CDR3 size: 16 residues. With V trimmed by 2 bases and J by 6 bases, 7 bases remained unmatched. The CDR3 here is CASSEVGASGGNIQYF. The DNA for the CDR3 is TGCGCCAGCAGTGAGGTGGGGGCTAGCGGGGGAAACATTCAGTACTTC.

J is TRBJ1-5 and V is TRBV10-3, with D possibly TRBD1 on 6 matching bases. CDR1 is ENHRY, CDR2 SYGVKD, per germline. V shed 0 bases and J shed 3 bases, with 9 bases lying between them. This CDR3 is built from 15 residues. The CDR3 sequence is CAISESGTNNQPQHF. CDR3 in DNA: TGTGCCATCAGTGAGTCCGGGACAAACAATCAGCCCCAGCATTTT.

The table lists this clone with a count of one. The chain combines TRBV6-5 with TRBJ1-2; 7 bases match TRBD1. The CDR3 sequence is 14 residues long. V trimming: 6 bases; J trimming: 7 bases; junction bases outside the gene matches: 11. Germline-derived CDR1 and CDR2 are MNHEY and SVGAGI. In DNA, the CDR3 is TGTGCCAGCAGCGTCATGGCAGGGGGTAGTGGCTACACCTTC. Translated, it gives CASSVMAGGSGYTF.

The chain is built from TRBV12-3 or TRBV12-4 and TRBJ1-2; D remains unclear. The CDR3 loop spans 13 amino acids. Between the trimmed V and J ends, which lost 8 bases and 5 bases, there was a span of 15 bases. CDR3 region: CASSETPRYGYTF. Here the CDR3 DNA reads TGTGCCAGCTCGGAGACCCCCCGATATGGCTACACCTTC.

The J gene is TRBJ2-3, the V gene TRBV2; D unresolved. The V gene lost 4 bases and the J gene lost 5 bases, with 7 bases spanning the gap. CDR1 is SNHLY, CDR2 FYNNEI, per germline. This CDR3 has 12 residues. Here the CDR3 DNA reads TGTGCCAGCAGTGTATCGAGAGATACGCAGTATTTT. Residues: CASSVSRDTQYF.

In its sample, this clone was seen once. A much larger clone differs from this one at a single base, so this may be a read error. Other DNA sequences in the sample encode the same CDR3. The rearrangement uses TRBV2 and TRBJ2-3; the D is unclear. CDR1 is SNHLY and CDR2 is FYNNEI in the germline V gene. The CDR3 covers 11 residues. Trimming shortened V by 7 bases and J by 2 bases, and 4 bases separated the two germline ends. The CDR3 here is CASTYTDTQYF. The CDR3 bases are TGTGCCAGCACCTACACAGATACGCAGTATTTT.

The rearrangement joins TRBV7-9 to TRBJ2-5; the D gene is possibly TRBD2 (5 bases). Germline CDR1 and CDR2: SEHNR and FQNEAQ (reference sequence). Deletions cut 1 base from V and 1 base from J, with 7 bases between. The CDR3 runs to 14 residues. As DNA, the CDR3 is TGTGCCAGCAGCTTAGGTCTAGCCCAAGAGACCCAGTACTTC. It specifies CASSLGLAQETQYF. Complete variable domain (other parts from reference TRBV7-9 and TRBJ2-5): DTGVSQNPRHKITKRGQNVTFRCDPISEHNRLYWYRQTLGQGPEFLTYFQNEAQLEKSRLLSDRFSAERPKGSFSTLEIQRTEQGDSAMYLCASSLGLAQETQYFGPGTRLLVL.

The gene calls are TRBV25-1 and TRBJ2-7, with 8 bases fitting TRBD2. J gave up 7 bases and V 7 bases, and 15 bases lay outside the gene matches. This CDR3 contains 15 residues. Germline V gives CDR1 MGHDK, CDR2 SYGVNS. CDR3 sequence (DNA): TGTGCCAGCAACCCTGGGGGGACTAGTCTTGGGGAGCAGTACTTC. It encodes CASNPGGTSLGEQYF.

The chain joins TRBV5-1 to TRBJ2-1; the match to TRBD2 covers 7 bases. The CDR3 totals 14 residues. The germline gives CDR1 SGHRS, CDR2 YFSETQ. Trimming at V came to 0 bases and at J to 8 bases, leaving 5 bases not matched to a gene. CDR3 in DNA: TGCGCCAGCAGCTTGGGAGGTGGGAGGGATGAGCAGTTCTTC. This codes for CASSLGGGRDEQFF. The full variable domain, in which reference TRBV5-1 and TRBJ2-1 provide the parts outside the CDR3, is KAGVTQTPRYLIKTRGQQVTLSCSPISGHRSVSWYQQTPGQGLQFLFEYFSETQRNKGNFPGRFSGRQFSNSRSEMNVSTLELGDSALYLCASSLGGGRDEQFFGPGTRLTVL.

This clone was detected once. For the CDR3, the DNA is TGTGCCAGCAGCGTAGGGAGCGGGGGGTCCTCCTACGAGCAGTACTTC. Translated: CASSVGSGGSSYEQYF. This rearrangement joins TRBV9 to TRBJ2-7; 9 bases are a match to TRBD2. With 0 bases clipped from V and 0 bases from J, the junction kept 4 bases outside the gene matches. Germline V gene lookup returns CDR1 SGDLS and CDR2 YYNGEE. The CDR3 totals 16 residues.

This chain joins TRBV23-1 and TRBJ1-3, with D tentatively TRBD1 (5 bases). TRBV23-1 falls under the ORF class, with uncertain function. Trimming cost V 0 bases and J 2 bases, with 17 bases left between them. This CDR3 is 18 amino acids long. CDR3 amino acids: CASSQSTNKGPPGNTIYF. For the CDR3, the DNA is TGCGCCAGCAGTCAATCCACTAATAAGGGGCCTCCTGGAAACACCATATATTTT.

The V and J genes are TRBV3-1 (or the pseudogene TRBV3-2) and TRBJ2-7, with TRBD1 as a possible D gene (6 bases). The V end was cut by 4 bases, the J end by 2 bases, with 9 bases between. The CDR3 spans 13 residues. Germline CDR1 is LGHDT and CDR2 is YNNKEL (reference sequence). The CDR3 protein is CASSPWGPYEQYF. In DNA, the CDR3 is TGTGCCAGCAGCCCGTGGGGGCCCTACGAGCAGTACTTC.